Listed below are T cell receptor beta chains from one sample, sequenced in a study of T cell clonotyping in hematopoietic cell transplantation. Measured with immunoSEQ multiplex PCR; TCRdb has only the in-frame clones, and not every one. The data show 6,000 or so clones, with roughly 89% seen just once and around 5.5% held by the top ten. Material: peripheral blood mononuclear cells, obtained 100 days after allogeneic stem cell transplant. The receptors were gathered from a female patient in her forties or fifties who had an allogeneic stem cell transplant from a related donor, so the T cells may come from the graft donor. Some clones in this sample may be carry-over from other donors' samples. The CDR3 runs from the conserved cysteine through the conserved F or W. The D gene is left open where the match is weak. The size of a clone is reported for some rows only, either as once, few or many, or as a class for expanded clones.

>TRBJ1-2|TRBV28|-|-
CASSDGGRDYTF
TGTGCCAGCAGTGACGGGGGGCGCGACTACACCTTC
>TRBJ2-7|TRBV2|-|-
CATVGPSYEQYF
TGTGCTACGGTGGGGCCTTCCTACGAGCAGTACTTC
>TRBJ1-4|TRBV6-1|-|-
CATLAQAGSAEKLFF
TGTGCCACCTTGGCCCAGGCAGGGTCGGCTGAAAAACTGTTTTTT
>TRBJ1-1|TRBV30|TRBD1|-
CAWSRAGGTEAFF
TGTGCCTGGAGTAGGGCAGGGGGCACTGAAGCTTTCTTT
>TRBJ2-1|TRBV7-6|TRBD2|-
CASSSGTSSYNEQFF
TGTGCCAGCAGCTCTGGGACTAGCTCCTACAATGAGCAGTTCTTC
>TRBJ2-5|TRBV7-2|-|-
CASSLYTGETQYF
TGTGCCAGCAGCCTTTACACCGGGGAGACCCAGTACTTC
>TRBJ2-7|TRBV19|TRBD2|-
CASSIGLAGEYEQYF
TGTGCCAGCAGTATCGGGCTAGCGGGAGAGTACGAGCAGTACTTC
>TRBJ2-5|TRBV5-1|-|-
CASRVIGDETQYF
TGCGCCAGCAGAGTAATAGGCGACGAGACCCAGTACTTC
>TRBJ1-1|TRBV6-5|-|-
CASSLSFRQGGAFF
TGTGCCAGCAGTTTATCGTTTCGACAAGGTGGAGCTTTCTTT
>TRBJ2-2|TRBV6-1|-|-
CASSETGGDTGELFF
TGTGCCAGCAGTGAAACAGGGGGGGACACCGGGGAGCTGTTTTTT
>TRBJ2-5|TRBV5-1|-|-
CASSLVGSGETQYF
TGCGCCAGCAGCTTGGTGGGATCGGGAGAGACCCAGTACTTC
>TRBJ1-5|TRBV19|TRBD1|-
CASSLDRTVGNQPQHF
TGTGCCAGTAGTCTGGACAGGACGGTGGGCAATCAGCCCCAGCATTTT
>TRBJ1-2|TRBV11-2|-|-
CASQAVYGYTF
TGTGCCAGCCAGGCAGTCTATGGCTACACCTTC
>TRBJ1-5|TRBV27|-|-
CASSFEGYQPQHF
TGTGCCAGCAGTTTTGAGGGTTATCAGCCCCAGCATTTT
>TRBJ2-3|TRBV6-9|-|-
CASSYLEGTDTQYF
TGTGCCAGCAGTTATCTGGAGGGCACAGATACGCAGTATTTT
>TRBJ1-2|TRBV28|-|-
CASSWEGMRGYTF
TGTGCCAGCAGTTGGGAAGGGATGCGAGGCTACACCTTC
>TRBJ2-2|TRBV5-4|-|-
CASSPRPQGETGELFF
TGTGCCAGCAGCCCCCGGCCCCAGGGCGAAACCGGGGAGCTGTTTTTT
>TRBJ2-1|TRBV27|-|-
CASSLLVALTLGGGEQFF
TGTGCCAGCAGTCTCCTTGTGGCCTTAACCCTAGGGGGGGGTGAGCAGTTCTTC
>TRBJ1-2|TRBV2|-|-
CASSEETGYYGYTF
TGTGCCAGCAGTGAAGAGACAGGATACTATGGCTACACCTTC
>TRBJ1-2|TRBV28|-|-
CASSLSSTGFYGYTF
TGTGCCAGCAGTTTATCCTCTACGGGGTTCTATGGCTACACCTTC
>TRBJ2-3|TRBV30|-|-
CAWSVSADTQYF
TGTGCCTGGAGTGTATCTGCAGATACGCAGTATTTT
>TRBJ2-5|TRBV7-6|-|-
CASSSGAQTQYF
TGTGCCAGCAGTTCCGGGGCTCAGACCCAGTACTTC
>TRBJ1-1|TRBV27|-|-
CASSDNRVGTEAFF
TGTGCCAGCAGTGATAACAGGGTGGGGACTGAAGCTTTCTTT
>TRBJ1-4|TRBV28|TRBD1|-
CASSLRGQEPNEKLFF
TGTGCCAGCAGTTTACGCGGACAGGAGCCAAATGAAAAACTGTTTTTT
>TRBJ2-1|TRBV10-2|TRBD2|-
CASSESVAGVVNEQFF
TGCGCCAGCAGTGAGTCGGTAGCGGGAGTGGTCAATGAGCAGTTCTTC
>TRBJ2-7|TRBV6-6|TRBD1|-
CASNPGQGSSEQYF
TGTGCCAGCAACCCGGGACAGGGGTCGTCCGAGCAGTACTTC
>TRBJ2-7|TRBV30|-|-
CAWSRQTNEQYF
TGTGCCTGGAGTAGGCAGACCAACGAGCAGTACTTC
>TRBJ2-1|TRBV6-5|-|few
CASSYGGGGSYNEQFF
TGTGCCAGCAGTTACGGGGGTGGGGGCTCCTACAATGAGCAGTTCTTC